Reported below is one TCR beta chain. Its antigen is unidentified. The PCR made use of 60 Vbeta and 13 Jbeta primers. Sequenced by immunoSEQ multiplex PCR; TCRdb stores in-frame clones only, minus some. Here the sample spans hundreds of thousands of clones, over 65% being singletons. The sample belongs to a study of cytomegalovirus exposure and HLA in healthy donors. Study results and caveats: Analyses of presence/absence relied on an assumption of roughly uniform sequencing depth across donors. DRB1 had the most TCR associations and HLA-C the fewest, a later analysis found, with rates varying by HLA locus.

Specimen: PBMCs. The sequence derives from a man aged 18 to 29 in good health and CMV-seronegative.

The CDR3 loop reads CASSTTGYSGANVLTF. The CDR3 coding sequence is TGTGCCAGCAGCACCACAGGCTACTCTGGGGCCAACGTCCTGACTTTC. The V gene is TRBV13, the J gene TRBJ2-6, with D possibly matching TRBD1 (5 bases). The CDR3 contains 16 residues. With 5 bases removed from V and 0 bases from J, the gap between germline ends came to 11 bases. CDR1 and CDR2 from the germline V gene are PRHDT and FYEKMQ (reference sequence).